A single sample gave rise to the 26 T cell receptor beta chains below, sequenced in a study of identical twins. TCRdb reprocessed the 5' RACE reads via MiXCR and lists one record per CDR3 protein. The sample records 1.5 million or so distinct CDR3 sequences, more than 30% being singletons. Sequenced sample: cord blood. The source is a newborn girl in good health.

The V and J genes are TRBV5-1 and TRBJ1-2, with 7 positions matching TRBD1. V shed 3 bases, J shed 3 bases, and the junction held 5 bases outside the gene matches. This CDR3 comprises 14 residues. CDR1 SGHRS and CDR2 YFSETQ come from the germline V gene. This CDR3 reads CASSYLGTDYGYTF. The CDR3 nucleotides are TGCGCCAGCAGCTACTTGGGGACAGACTATGGCTACACCTTC.

The chain employs TRBV28 and TRBJ2-7; D may be TRBD1 or TRBD2 (5 bases each). The DNA end lines up better with TRBJ2-5; the J call may be wrong. Germline CDR1 is MDHEN and CDR2 is SYDVKM. The CDR3 contains 15 residues. The CDR3 DNA is TGTGCCAGCAGTTCCGCCGTAGACAGAGGGGAGACCCAGTACTTC. Translated, it gives CASSSAVDRGETQYF.

A few counts support this clonotype. The rearrangement joins TRBV7-9 to TRBJ2-6; D is ambiguous. V lost 5 bases and J 12 bases, leaving 8 bases between the germline ends. This CDR3 comprises 11 residues. The germline V gene encodes CDR1 SEHNR and CDR2 FQNEAQ (reference sequence). This CDR3 reads CASSPPAVLTF. The CDR3 DNA follows: TGTGCCAGCAGCCCCCCCGCCGTCCTGACTTTC.

The chain employs TRBV6-6 and TRBJ2-5, with 8 bases identical to TRBD1. CDR3 size: 14 residues. The trim removed 6 bases at V and 3 bases at J, leaving 6 bases unmatched. Germline V lookup: CDR1 MNHNY, CDR2 SVGAGI (reference sequence). CDR3 sequence: CASRPMTGEETQYF. The CDR3 DNA sequence: TGTGCCAGCAGACCCATGACAGGGGAAGAGACCCAGTACTTC.

The gene calls are TRBV3-1 and TRBJ1-5; D uncertain. Germline loops: CDR1 LGHDT, CDR2 YNNKEL (reference sequence). The V end lost 0 bases, the J end lost 7 bases, and 7 bases lay between the germline ends. The CDR3 is 13 amino acids. The CDR3 loop reads CASSQDSGQPQHF. CDR3 in DNA: TGTGCCAGCAGCCAAGATTCGGGGCAGCCCCAGCATTTT.

The J gene is TRBJ2-7, the V gene TRBV14; 7 bases map to TRBD1. V shed 3 bases and J 7 bases; nucleotides not matched to a gene: 15. CDR1 and CDR2 (germline): SGHDN, FVKESK. CDR3 length equals 16 residues. In DNA, the CDR3 is TGTGCCAGCAGCCAGTCGACAGGGCCTTACTTCAATGAGCAGTACTTC. Its protein is CASSQSTGPYFNEQYF.

The genes are TRBV12-3 or TRBV12-4 and TRBJ2-1, with a possible D match to TRBD1 (6 bases). The CDR3 is made up of 15 amino acids. The ends were cut back, 6 bases at V and 3 bases at J, with 15 bases in the middle. The CDR3 DNA reads TGTGCCAGCAGCTCAGGGGTTTGGGTCTACAATGAGCAGTTCTTC. This codes for CASSSGVWVYNEQFF.

CDR3 amino acids: CSGGGGYEQYF. Written as DNA, the CDR3 is TGCAGCGGCGGCGGGGGATACGAGCAGTACTTC. The chain is built from TRBV29-1 and TRBJ2-7; 7 positions match TRBD2. The CDR3 extends over 11 amino acids. Germline V lookup: CDR1 SQVTM, CDR2 ANQGSEA. The V gene end was trimmed by 7 bases and the J gene end by 4 bases; junction bases not matched to a gene: 4.

V and J are TRBV30 and TRBJ1-1; D is perhaps TRBD1 (5 bases). Trimming cost V 5 bases and J 6 bases, with 10 bases left between them. Per the germline V gene, CDR1 is GTSNPN and CDR2 is SVGIG (reference sequence). The CDR3 runs to 11 residues. The CDR3 spells CAWQRGPEAFF. The CDR3 DNA sequence: TGTGCCTGGCAGAGGGGTCCTGAAGCTTTCTTT.

V usage is TRBV19 and J usage is TRBJ1-1; D unresolved. The CDR3 is made up of 13 amino acids. V was trimmed by 1 base and J by 7 bases, leaving 10 bases between them. CDR1 LNHDA and CDR2 SQIVND come from the germline V gene (reference sequence). The CDR3 DNA is TGTGCCAGTAGTATAGGCGGACGAGATGAAGCTTTCTTT. This codes for CASSIGGRDEAFF.

The chain recombines TRBV5-6 with TRBJ1-2; the D gene is possibly TRBD1 (6 bases). The CDR3 runs 14 residues. The V end lost 7 bases, the J end lost 4 bases, and 17 bases lay between the germline ends. Germline V lookup: CDR1 SGHDT, CDR2 YYEEEE. The CDR3 reads CASLLVTGSYGYTF. CDR3 in DNA: TGTGCCAGCCTGCTTGTGACAGGATCCTATGGCTACACCTTC. The variable domain in full, with the rest retrieved from reference TRBV5-6 and TRBJ1-2, is DAGVTQSPTHLIKTRGQQVTLRCSPKSGHDTVSWYQQALGQGPQFIFQYYEEEERQRGNFPDRFSGHQFPNYSSELNVNALLLGDSALYLCASLLVTGSYGYTFGSGTRLTVV.

This clonotype was detected ten times or more. The V and J genes are TRBV10-3 and TRBJ2-1; the D is unclear. The CDR3 covers 12 residues. Germline-derived CDR1 and CDR2 are ENHRY and SYGVKD. The germline V and J ends were trimmed by 0 bases and 6 bases, with 3 bases remaining between them. In DNA, the CDR3 is TGTGCCATCAGTGAGTCTAGCAATGAGCAGTTCTTC. It specifies CAISESSNEQFF.

V and J are TRBV20-1 and TRBJ2-1; 8 nucleotides line up with TRBD2. The germline V gene encodes CDR1 DFQATT and CDR2 SNEGSKA (reference sequence). This CDR3 region has 16 residues. Germline trimming cut 3 bases from V and 4 bases from J; bases unmatched to any gene: 11. The CDR3 loop is CSARASSERGYNEQFF. CDR3 DNA sequence: TGCAGTGCTAGGGCCTCGTCGGAGCGGGGGTACAATGAGCAGTTCTTC.

This clonotype was counted only a few times. The chain is built from TRBV12-3 or TRBV12-4 and TRBJ1-4, with 7 nucleotides matching TRBD1. The J segment lost 8 bases and the V segment lost 6 bases, leaving 12 bases of the junction unmatched. This CDR3 is built from 15 residues. In DNA, the CDR3 is TGTGCCAGCAGAACTTACAGGGGCCAGGGGGAAAAACTGTTTTTT. The encoded protein is CASRTYRGQGEKLFF.

The gene calls are TRBV29-1 and TRBJ2-3; 8 bases match TRBD2. The CDR3 is made up of 14 amino acids. V lost 8 bases, J lost 5 bases, and 12 bases stayed unmatched. Germline values: CDR1 SQVTM, CDR2 ANQGSEA. This CDR3 is CSTRVGAGVDTQYF. CDR3 nucleotide sequence: TGCAGCACACGAGTGGGAGCGGGAGTAGATACGCAGTATTTT.

This rearrangement joins TRBV6-1 to TRBJ2-2; 9 bases line up with TRBD1. Trimming removed 2 bases from V and 3 bases from J; junction bases left unmatched: 4. The CDR3 has 16 amino acids. Germline assignment: CDR1 MNHNS and CDR2 SASEGT. CDR3 bases: TGTGCCAGCAGTGAATTGAGGACAGGGGACACCGGGGAGCTGTTTTTT. Its protein is CASSELRTGDTGELFF.

This clonotype was observed many times. The chain combines TRBV12-3 or TRBV12-4 with TRBJ2-7, with D possibly being TRBD2 (6 bases). V lost 7 bases and J lost 4, with 11 bases in between. The CDR3 contains 12 residues. The CDR3 spells CASTRDFYEQYF. The CDR3 DNA sequence: TGTGCCAGCACCCGGGACTTTTACGAGCAGTACTTC.

This clonotype appeared a few times. This chain connects TRBV12-3 or TRBV12-4 to TRBJ2-2, with unresolved D. Trimming stripped 3 bases from V and 7 bases from J, with 6 bases between. The CDR3 sequence is 12 residues long. As DNA, the CDR3 is TGTGCCAGCAGTTTCTCCGGCGGGGAGCTGTTTTTT. The encoded protein is CASSFSGGELFF.

The rearrangement joins TRBV20-1 to TRBJ2-1; 11 bases match TRBD1. Germline V gives CDR1 DFQATT, CDR2 SNEGSKA (reference sequence). Trimming at V came to 0 bases and at J to 7 bases, leaving 8 bases not matched to a gene. The CDR3 runs 16 residues. Written as DNA, the CDR3 is TGCAGTGCTAGAGATAGAAGGACAGGGGGCAGGAATGAGCAGTTCTTC. Its translation is CSARDRRTGGRNEQFF.

This clonotype occurred a few times. This CDR3 reads CASSPPEGWEGNNEQFF. DNA for the CDR3: TGTGCCAGCAGCCCACCCGAGGGATGGGAAGGTAACAATGAGCAGTTCTTC. This chain links TRBV7-9 with TRBJ2-1, with D possibly matching TRBD2 (5 bases). Trimming removed 5 bases at V and 5 bases at J, with 22 bases between. Germline V gives CDR1 SEHNR, CDR2 FQNEAQ (reference sequence). This CDR3 contains 17 residues.

This clonotype was seen a handful of times. This chain connects TRBV24-1 to TRBJ2-3; 11 bases align to TRBD2. This CDR3 is built from 17 residues. CDR1 KGHDR and CDR2 SFDVKD come from the germline V gene. V lost 4 bases, J lost 6 bases, and 11 bases stayed unmatched. CDR3 sequence: CATSDPTTSGMRDTQYF. In DNA form, the CDR3 reads TGTGCCACCAGTGACCCGACGACTAGCGGGATGAGGGATACGCAGTATTTT.

This clonotype has just a few counts. The J gene is TRBJ2-7, the V gene TRBV28, with D perhaps TRBD2 (5 bases). CDR3 size: 15 residues. Per germline, CDR1 MDHEN and CDR2 SYDVKM. V gave up 4 bases and J gave up 3 bases, with 16 bases separating them. CDR3: CASSSPFSGSYEQYF. CDR3 sequence (DNA): TGTGCCAGCAGTTCCCCTTTTTCGGGAAGCTACGAGCAGTACTTC. The variable domain in full, completed from reference TRBV28 and TRBJ2-7, reads DVKVTQSSRYLVKRTGEKVFLECVQDMDHENMFWYRQDPGLGLRLIYFSYDVKMKEKGDIPEGYSVSREKKERFSLILESASTNQTSMYLCASSSPFSGSYEQYFGPGTRLTVT.

This chain uses TRBV25-1 with TRBJ2-7; the match to TRBD1 covers 8 bases. The CDR3 extends over 13 amino acids. The junction had 6 bases not matched to a gene; V was cut back by 5 bases and J by 6 bases. The germline CDR1 and CDR2 sequences are MGHDK and SYGVNS. This chain's CDR3 is CASSTGGLGEQYF. The CDR3 DNA sequence: TGTGCCAGCAGTACAGGGGGGCTGGGCGAGCAGTACTTC.

The V and J genes are TRBV6-1 and TRBJ1-4; TRBD1 matches 10 bases. The CDR3 runs 16 residues. Per germline, CDR1 MNHNS and CDR2 SASEGT. The ends lost 4 bases at V and 8 bases at J; junction bases unmatched: 10. The CDR3 reads CASSGSGGQGWEKLFF. For the CDR3, the DNA is TGTGCCAGCAGTGGAAGCGGGGGACAGGGGTGGGAAAAACTGTTTTTT.

This clonotype appeared a few times. V is TRBV7-9 and J is TRBJ2-3; 7 bases fit TRBD2. The CDR3 length is 17 residues. V lost 4 bases, J lost 0 bases, and 10 bases stayed unmatched. Germline CDR1 reads SEHNR; CDR2 reads FQNEAQ (reference sequence). The CDR3 DNA reads TGTGCCAGCAGCTCCCCCCGACTAGCAGCTAGCACAGATACGCAGTATTTT. Protein sequence: CASSSPRLAASTDTQYF.

V and J are TRBV25-1 and TRBJ2-5; unclear D gene. Trimming stripped 1 base from V and 3 bases from J, with 12 bases between. The germline CDR1 and CDR2 sequences are MGHDK and SYGVNS. This CDR3 has 15 amino acids. This chain's CDR3 is CASSEWGGREETQYF. In DNA form, the CDR3 reads TGTGCCAGCAGTGAATGGGGTGGTAGAGAAGAGACCCAGTACTTC.